A selection of T cell receptor beta chains follows, all from one sample in a study of blood T cell repertoires in COVID-19. TCRdb's table, derived via immunoSEQ multiplex PCR, lists solely in-frame clones and lacks some. The profile shows some 350,000 clones, around 91% of them singletons. Sequencing input: peripheral blood. Source of these receptors: a woman aged 18-29 years who had recovered from COVID-19. Both conserved end residues are part of each CDR3. Fields, in order: clone size, V gene, D gene, J gene, CDR3 DNA, CDR3 protein. D genes are given only for firm matches. Clone size, where shown, is once, few, many, or a class for clones that have expanded.

few	TRBV6-6	NA	TRBJ1-1	TGTGCCAGCAGTTACCGGCTTGGAGGGACCACTGAAGCTTTCTTT	CASSYRLGGTTEAFF
NA	TRBV11-2	TRBD2	TRBJ2-1	TGTGCCAGCAGCTTAAGTCTAGCGGGGGGCAATGAGCAGTTCTTC	CASSLSLAGGNEQFF
NA	TRBV15	NA	TRBJ1-5	TGTGCCACCAGCCTCAGGTATGATCAGCCCCAGCATTTT	CATSLRYDQPQHF
NA	TRBV6-2/TRBV6-3	NA	TRBJ2-1	TGTGCCAGCATCCCTAGCGTGTCCTACAATGAGCAGTTCTTC	CASIPSVSYNEQFF
NA	TRBV15	NA	TRBJ1-5	TGTGCCACCAGCAGAGAAGGGGATAGGAGCAATCAGCCCCAGCATTTT	CATSREGDRSNQPQHF
NA	TRBV15	TRBD2	TRBJ2-1	TGTGCCACCAGCACCCCTCCTAGCGGAGGCTACAATGAGCAGTTCTTC	CATSTPPSGGYNEQFF
NA	TRBV5-1	TRBD2	TRBJ2-3	TGCGCCAGCAACCTAGCGGGAGCTGGCACGAATACGCAGTATTTT	CASNLAGAGTNTQYF
NA	TRBV10-3	TRBD2	TRBJ2-1	TGTGCCATCAGTGAGGGAGGTAGCGGGACCCCTTCCTACAATGAGCAGTTCTTC	CAISEGGSGTPSYNEQFF
once	TRBV6-1	NA	TRBJ2-1	TGTGCCAGCAGTGACAGTCTTTACAATGAGCAGTTCTTC	CASSDSLYNEQFF
NA	TRBV4-1	TRBD2	TRBJ2-2	TGCGCCAGCAGCCAAGTTCCTAGCGGGAGTCACACCGGGGAGCTGTTTTTT	CASSQVPSGSHTGELFF
NA	TRBV4-3	NA	TRBJ2-2	TGCGCCAGCAGCCAAGTCCTAGCATCCACCGGGGAGCTGTTTTTT	CASSQVLASTGELFF
NA	TRBV27	NA	TRBJ2-1	TGTGCCAGCAGTTTATCGCCGAACGGTGAGCAGTTCTTC	CASSLSPNGEQFF
NA	TRBV12-3/TRBV12-4	NA	TRBJ1-2	TGTGCCAGCAGTTTAGTAGGGGCGGCTGGCTACACCTTC	CASSLVGAAGYTF
NA	TRBV6-1	TRBD2	TRBJ2-3	TGTGCCAGCAGGCCTACTAGCGGCAGCACAGATACGCAGTATTTT	CASRPTSGSTDTQYF
NA	TRBV27	NA	TRBJ2-1	TGTGCCAGCAGTGTAGGGGGTCCCAATGAGCAGTTCTTC	CASSVGGPNEQFF
NA	TRBV5-8	TRBD1	TRBJ2-5	TGTGCCAGCAGCTTGGGTGGTGCAGGGGGCCACGAGACCCAGTACTTC	CASSLGGAGGHETQYF
NA	TRBV3-1/TRBV3-2	TRBD1	TRBJ2-3	TGTGCCAGCAGCCAAGAATATTCCCAGGGGGCGTTCACAGATACGCAGTATTTT	CASSQEYSQGAFTDTQYF
NA	TRBV29-1	NA	TRBJ2-6	TGCAGCGTTCTGAATAGAGAGTCTGGGGCCAACGTCCTGACTTTC	CSVLNRESGANVLTF
NA	TRBV21-1	NA	TRBJ1-1	TGTGCCAGCAGCAACCACCGGGACAGAAGGAGGGACACTGAAGCTTTCTTT	CASSNHRDRRRDTEAFF
NA	TRBV6-2/TRBV6-3	NA	TRBJ1-2	TGTGCCAGCAGTTACTCGAAATCGGACAGCGATGACTATGGCTACACCTTC	CASSYSKSDSDDYGYTF
NA	TRBV9	TRBD2	TRBJ2-1	TGTGCCAGCAGCGTTAGCGGGAGATCTTACAATGAGCAGTTCTTC	CASSVSGRSYNEQFF
NA	TRBV7-2	NA	TRBJ1-2	TGTGCCAGCAGCTTAGTTAGTTTTCAACAGCACTATGGCTACACCTTC	CASSLVSFQQHYGYTF
NA	TRBV6-6	NA	TRBJ2-3	TGTGCCAGCAGTTACTGGCAGGGCACAGATACGCAGTATTTT	CASSYWQGTDTQYF
NA	TRBV24-1	TRBD1	TRBJ1-5	TGTGCCACCAGTGATCCCCAGGAGGGGGCCTGGCAGCCCCAGCATTTT	CATSDPQEGAWQPQHF
NA	TRBV21-1	NA	TRBJ2-1	TGTGCCAGCAGCAATAAGACTGGTGAGGGACAGCGGAGGGCCACTGAGCAGTTCTTC	CASSNKTGEGQRRATEQFF
NA	TRBV6-6	TRBD2	TRBJ2-1	TGTGCCAGCAGTCCCGGGACTAGCTACTACAATGAGCAGTTCTTC	CASSPGTSYYNEQFF
NA	TRBV5-5	TRBD2	TRBJ2-3	TGTGCCAGCAGCTTGCCCACTAGCGGGAGCACAGATACGCAGTATTTT	CASSLPTSGSTDTQYF
NA	TRBV9	NA	TRBJ2-2	TGTGCCAGCAGCCCGCGGACGGGGTGGTACGGGGAGCTGTTTTTT	CASSPRTGWYGELFF
NA	TRBV5-1	NA	TRBJ2-1	TGCGCCAGCAGCCCCCGACAGGTTCGCAATGAGCAGTTCTTC	CASSPRQVRNEQFF
NA	TRBV7-2	NA	TRBJ1-2	TGTGCCAGCAGCCCCCGGGCCCTAACAGGGCCGCACTATGGCTACACCTTC	CASSPRALTGPHYGYTF
once	TRBV10-3	TRBD2	TRBJ2-1	TGTGCCATCAGGAGGTCTGAGAGCGGGAGGACTGATGAGCAGTTCTTC	CAIRRSESGRTDEQFF
NA	TRBV7-2	TRBD2	TRBJ2-1	TGTGCCAGCAGCTTAGCGGGAGGGCACTACAATGAGCAGTTCTTC	CASSLAGGHYNEQFF
NA	TRBV10-3	TRBD1	TRBJ2-3	TGTGCCATCGGGACAGGGATGGACACGCAGTATTTT	CAIGTGMDTQYF
NA	TRBV12-5	TRBD2	TRBJ2-1	TGTGCTAGTGGAAAACTAGCGGTCAGTTACAATGAGCAGTTCTTC	CASGKLAVSYNEQFF
NA	TRBV30	NA	TRBJ2-1	TGTGCCTGGAGATTTACCGGGACTTCGAATGAGCAGTTCTTC	CAWRFTGTSNEQFF
NA	TRBV5-6	NA	TRBJ2-2	TGTGCCAGCAGCTTGGGGCCCCTTCTATCGCCGGGGAACACCGGGGAGCTGTTTTTT	CASSLGPLLSPGNTGELFF
once	TRBV7-9	TRBD2	TRBJ2-1	TGTGCCAGCAGCTTTAGCGGGGTTGAGCAGTTCTTC	CASSFSGVEQFF
NA	TRBV5-1	NA	TRBJ1-4	TGCGCCAGCAGCCCTTCCGTCAGTAATGAAAAACTGTTTTTT	CASSPSVSNEKLFF
once	TRBV5-1	TRBD2	TRBJ2-5	TGCGCCAGCAGCCTCAACAGGGCTAGCGGGAGAGGGAGAGGGGAGACCCAGTACTTC	CASSLNRASGRGRGETQYF
NA	TRBV25-1	NA	TRBJ1-1	TGTGCCAGCAGTGATCCTGGACACGCTGAAGCTTTCTTT	CASSDPGHAEAFF
NA	TRBV24-1	TRBD1	TRBJ2-3	TGTGCCACCGCTGGACAGGGCCCAGATACGCAGTATTTT	CATAGQGPDTQYF
NA	TRBV6-5	TRBD2	TRBJ2-1	TGTGCCAGCAGCTCCCCGGGACTAATCGACAATGAGCAGTTCTTC	CASSSPGLIDNEQFF
NA	TRBV7-2	NA	TRBJ2-1	TGTGCCAGCAGTGGCCAGGTCTCATCCCCTCAGCAGTTCTTC	CASSGQVSSPQQFF
few	TRBV10-3	NA	TRBJ1-1	TGTGCCATCAGTGTTCGTCAGGGTGAAGCTTTCTTT	CAISVRQGEAFF
NA	TRBV11-3	TRBD1	TRBJ1-1	TGTGCCAGCAGCCTGGACAGGGACACTGAAGCTTTCTTT	CASSLDRDTEAFF
NA	TRBV11-3	TRBD1	TRBJ2-5	TGTGCCAGCAGCCCCCGACAGGGTATGGGTACACAAGAGACCCAGTACTTC	CASSPRQGMGTQETQYF
NA	TRBV3-1/TRBV3-2	TRBD1	TRBJ1-6	TGTGCCAGCAGCCTTGGGACAGGTCTCTCCTCACCCCTCCACTTT	CASSLGTGLSSPLHF
NA	TRBV5-5	NA	TRBJ2-2	TGTGCCAGCAGCTTTCTATACGGGGGAGGATTTGCCGGGGAGCTGTTTTTT	CASSFLYGGGFAGELFF
NA	TRBV20-1	TRBD2	TRBJ2-1	TGCAGTGCTAGTTCGGGACTAGCGGGGATCAATGAGCAGTTCTTC	CSASSGLAGINEQFF
NA	TRBV18	TRBD2	TRBJ2-2	TGTGCCAGCTCACGTAGCGGGACGACCGGGGAGCTGTTTTTT	CASSRSGTTGELFF